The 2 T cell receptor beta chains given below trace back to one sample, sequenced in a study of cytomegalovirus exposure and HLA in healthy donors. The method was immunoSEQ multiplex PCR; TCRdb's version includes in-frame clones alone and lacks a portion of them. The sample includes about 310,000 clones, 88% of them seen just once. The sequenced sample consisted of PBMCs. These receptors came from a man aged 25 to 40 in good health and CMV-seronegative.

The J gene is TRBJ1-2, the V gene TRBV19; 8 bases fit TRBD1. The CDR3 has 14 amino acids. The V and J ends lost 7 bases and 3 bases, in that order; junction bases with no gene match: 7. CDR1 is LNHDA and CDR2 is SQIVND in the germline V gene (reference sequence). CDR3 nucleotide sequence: TGTGCCAGTACCGACAGGGGTTTGTACTATGGCTACACCTTC. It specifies CASTDRGLYYGYTF.

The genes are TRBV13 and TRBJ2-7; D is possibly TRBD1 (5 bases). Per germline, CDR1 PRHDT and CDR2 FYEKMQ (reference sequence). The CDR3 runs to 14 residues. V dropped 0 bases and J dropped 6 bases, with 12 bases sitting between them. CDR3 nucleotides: TGTGCCAGCAGCTTAGGTTATGGGGCGTCCGAGCAGTACTTC. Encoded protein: CASSLGYGASEQYF.